This TCR beta chain was observed in a study of blood T cell repertoires in COVID-19. Background on the study: The United States, Italy and Spain provided the acute and convalescent COVID-19 samples. PBMCs, B-cell-depleted T cells, or T cells provided the cDNA or gDNA that made up the material.

Data came from immunoSEQ multiplex PCR; TCRdb stores just in-frame clones and leaves some out. The sample has approximately 200,000 clones; about nine tenths are singletons. In germline, CDR1 is MNHEY, CDR2 SMNVEV (reference sequence). CDR3 length: 14 amino acids. V lost 2 bases to trimming and J lost 7 bases, with 14 bases between them. Sequencing was carried out using peripheral blood. The clonotype comes from a man aged 65-85 years with active or convalescent COVID-19. The chain carries TRBV27 and TRBJ1-2; weak D call: TRBD1 (5 bases). The CDR3 nucleotides read TGTGCCAGCAGTTTAAGGAGGGGAGGACGTGGCTACACCTTC. It encodes CASSLRRGGRGYTF.